These 21 T cell receptor beta chains share one sample of origin, sequenced in a study of T cell responses to AZD1222 COVID-19 vaccine. The assay was immunoSEQ multiplex PCR, and TCRdb's table has in-frame clones only and misses some. Of 45,000 to 55,000 clones listed, roughly three quarters are singletons. Material: peripheral blood, obtained on day 0 of MenACWY control vaccination. The source of these receptors is an adult in good health.

This clone has only a few counts. The chain carries TRBV24-1 and TRBJ2-1, with D unresolved. Trimming removed 7 bases from V and 4 bases from J, with 10 bases in between. Germline V lookup: CDR1 KGHDR, CDR2 SFDVKD. CDR3 length equals 13 residues. The CDR3 loop is CATRGTAYNEQFF. DNA of the CDR3: TGTGCCACCAGGGGCACAGCGTACAATGAGCAGTTCTTC.

The J gene is TRBJ2-7, the V gene TRBV10-2; 8 positions match TRBD1. This CDR3 has 14 residues. Germline CDR1 and CDR2: WSHSY and SAAADI. With V trimmed by 7 bases and J by 2 bases, 7 bases remained unmatched. CDR3 coding DNA: TGCGCCAGCACGTTTACAGGGGGTACCTACGAGCAGTACTTC. It codes for CASTFTGGTYEQYF.

The chain employs TRBV10-3 and TRBJ2-1; D uncertain. Germline V lookup: CDR1 ENHRY, CDR2 SYGVKD. Trimming removed 0 bases at V and 9 bases at J, with 9 bases between. This CDR3 spans 13 amino acids. The CDR3 is CAISESQVAEQFF. In nucleotides, the CDR3 is TGTGCCATCAGTGAGTCGCAGGTTGCTGAGCAGTTCTTC.

This chain uses TRBV28 with TRBJ1-5; TRBD1 is a possible D gene (6 bases). Per the germline V gene, CDR1 is MDHEN and CDR2 is SYDVKM. This CDR3 is built from 17 residues. V lost 3 bases and J lost 2, with 17 bases in between. CDR3 bases: TGTGCCAGCAGTTTTCGGGGGGCTGAGTACGGCAATCAGCCCCAGCATTTT. It specifies CASSFRGAEYGNQPQHF.

This clone was counted between two and nine times. The chain is built from TRBV21-1 and TRBJ1-1. TRBV21-1 is termed a pseudogene. The CDR3 runs to 17 residues. The CDR3 nucleotides are TGTGCCAGCAGCAAAGGGGGGTGGGGAGGGATGAACACTGAAGCTTTCTTT. The encoded protein is CASSKGGWGGMNTEAFF.

This chain links TRBV6-6 with TRBJ1-1; 7 nucleotides agree with TRBD1. The germline CDR1 and CDR2 sequences are MNHNY and SVGAGI (reference sequence). The CDR3 consists of 14 residues. J lost 1 base, V lost 6 bases, and 5 bases had no gene match. The CDR3 bases are TGTGCCAGCAGGTGGACAGGATCGAACACTGAAGCTTTCTTT. It encodes CASRWTGSNTEAFF.

The chain uses TRBV7-6 and TRBJ1-6; no definite D call. The germline V and J ends were trimmed by 3 bases and 7 bases, with 10 bases remaining between them. Germline CDR1 is SGHVS and CDR2 is FNYEAQ. The CDR3 covers 14 residues. DNA for the CDR3: TGTGCCAGCAGCTTCGCGGGAGGCAATTCACCCCTCCACTTT. Residues: CASSFAGGNSPLHF.

The chain carries TRBV14 and TRBJ2-1; no clear D gene. CDR3 length: 16 residues. From germline, CDR1 is SGHDN and CDR2 FVKESK. Deletions cut 2 bases from V and 0 bases from J, with 11 bases between. CDR3 residues: CASSQSAEYSYNEQFF. DNA of the CDR3: TGTGCCAGCAGCCAAAGCGCGGAGTACTCCTACAATGAGCAGTTCTTC.

The rearrangement links TRBV19 to TRBJ2-3; the match to TRBD2 covers 11 bases. The germline V gene encodes CDR1 LNHDA and CDR2 SQIVND (reference sequence). Trimming cost V 10 bases and J 4 bases; bases outside gene matches: 7. The CDR3 runs 14 residues. The CDR3 coding sequence is TGTGCCACCGCGACTAGCGGGATCCCAGATACGCAGTATTTT. Protein: CATATSGIPDTQYF. Full variable domain (remainder filled in from reference TRBV19 and TRBJ2-3): DGGITQSPKYLFRKEGQNVTLSCEQNLNHDAMYWYRQDPGQGLRLIYYSQIVNDFQKGDIAEGYSVSREKKESFPLTVTSAQKNPTAFYLCATATSGIPDTQYFGPGTRLTVL.

The rearrangement uses TRBV18 and TRBJ1-2; a weak D match, TRBD1 (5 bases). The CDR3 loop spans 13 amino acids. V was pared by 2 bases and J by 4 bases, with 8 bases between. Germline-derived CDR1 and CDR2 are KGHSH and LQKENI. The CDR3: CASSPGGAYGYTF. CDR3 nucleotides: TGTGCCAGCTCACCAGGCGGGGCCTATGGCTACACCTTC.

The V gene is TRBV18, the J gene TRBJ1-4; D not resolved. V was cut by 2 bases and J by 3 bases, with 16 bases left in between. Germline V CDR1 and CDR2: KGHSH, LQKENI. CDR3 length: 17 amino acids. The CDR3 region is CASSPIRTVNSNEKLFF. The CDR3 nucleotides read TGTGCCAGCTCACCAATACGGACGGTTAATTCTAATGAAAAACTGTTTTTT.

This clone was seen just once. The chain is built from TRBV12-3 or TRBV12-4 and TRBJ2-3; D ambiguous. The CDR3 runs to 11 residues. Trimming stripped 6 bases from V and 2 bases from J, with 3 bases between. CDR3 nucleotide sequence: TGTGCCAGCAGGCTCACAGATACGCAGTATTTT. This encodes CASRLTDTQYF.

The chain has TRBV28 and TRBJ2-1; no definite D call. Germline CDR1 reads MDHEN; CDR2 reads SYDVKM. CDR3 length: 13 amino acids. Trimming cost V 5 bases and J 15 bases, with 20 bases left between them. The DNA of the CDR3 is TGTGCCAGCAGTACCCTAGTCCCCGAACACCCGTTCTTC. This gives the protein CASSTLVPEHPFF.

The chain carries TRBV19 and TRBJ2-4; 11 positions agree with TRBD1. Trimming took 5 bases from V and 9 from J; bases not matched to a gene: 6. CDR1 and CDR2 from the germline V gene are LNHDA and SQIVND (reference sequence). The CDR3 has 14 amino acids. The CDR3, as DNA: TGTGCCAGTAGTCTTCGGACAGGGGGCGGCATTCAGTACTTC. Its translation is CASSLRTGGGIQYF.

This chain's CDR3 is CASRSDRNTEAFF. The CDR3 region has the DNA TGTGCCAGCAGATCCGACAGGAACACTGAAGCTTTCTTT. The chain combines TRBV2 with TRBJ1-1; D is possibly TRBD1 (5 bases). CDR1 and CDR2 from the germline V gene are SNHLY and FYNNEI. The V end lost 6 bases, the J end lost 1 base, and 9 bases lay between the germline ends. The CDR3 contains 13 residues.

This sequence joins TRBV29-1 and TRBJ2-1; D tentatively reads TRBD1 or TRBD2 (5 bases each). Trimming stripped 7 bases from V and 0 bases from J, with 10 bases between. The CDR3 runs 13 residues. Germline CDR1 is SQVTM and CDR2 is ANQGSEA. The CDR3 reads CSGDPGSYNEQFF. As DNA, the CDR3 is TGCAGCGGGGACCCAGGCTCCTACAATGAGCAGTTCTTC.

The chain recombines TRBV6-5 with TRBJ2-7; 7 bases are a match to TRBD2. The V gene's germline CDR1 is MNHEY and CDR2 SVGAGI. Losses at the gene ends were 4 bases for V and 1 base for J; bases not matched to a gene: 10. This CDR3 comprises 16 residues. The chain's CDR3 is CASSSHTGTTSYEQYF. The CDR3 DNA is TGTGCCAGCAGTTCGCATACCGGGACTACTTCCTACGAGCAGTACTTC.

The V and J genes are TRBV5-5 and TRBJ1-5; D may be TRBD1 (5 bases). Trimming took off 4 bases at V and 2 bases at J, with 13 bases between the two ends. This CDR3 spans 15 amino acids. Germline values: CDR1 SGHKS, CDR2 YYEKEE (reference sequence). CDR3 protein: CASSPAGDGNQPQHF. CDR3 DNA: TGTGCCAGCAGCCCGGCGGGGGACGGCAATCAGCCCCAGCATTTT.

About this clone: One end of the junction fails to match germline, which may point to a read error. The gene calls are TRBV6-5 and TRBJ1-1, with TRBD1 as a possible D gene (6 bases). Germline assignment: CDR1 MNHEY and CDR2 SVGAGI. The CDR3 spans 16 residues. CDR3 in DNA: TGTGCCAGTAGTTCCCAGGGGCAGAATGGGAACACTGAAGCTTTCTTT. Its protein product is CASSSQGQNGNTEAFF.

The chain links TRBV5-1 to TRBJ2-3; the D is unclear. This CDR3 contains 16 residues. V was shortened by 0 bases and J by 0 bases, with 11 bases between the two germline ends. Per the germline V gene, CDR1 is SGHRS and CDR2 is YFSETQ. This chain's CDR3 is CASSLELHTSTDTQYF. Here the CDR3 DNA reads TGCGCCAGCAGCTTGGAGCTCCACACGAGCACAGATACGCAGTATTTT. The variable domain in full, with the rest retrieved from reference TRBV5-1 and TRBJ2-3, is KAGVTQTPRYLIKTRGQQVTLSCSPISGHRSVSWYQQTPGQGLQFLFEYFSETQRNKGNFPGRFSGRQFSNSRSEMNVSTLELGDSALYLCASSLELHTSTDTQYFGPGTRLTVL.

CDR3 DNA sequence: TGTGCCTGGAGTTTCGGGCAACCGGCCTACACCTTC. Its protein product is CAWSFGQPAYTF. V usage is TRBV30 and J usage is TRBJ1-2; unclear D gene. Per germline, CDR1 GTSNPN and CDR2 SVGIG (reference sequence). Trimming cost V 2 bases and J 10 bases, with 14 bases left between them. This CDR3 is 12 amino acids long.